The clone carrying this T cell receptor beta chain has just a few counts. The antigen remains unidentified. Time point here: sample taken at primary tumor resection. Extraction of whole RNA from tumor, nontumor lung or frozen PBMC preceded unsorted sequencing. Samples were donated by 72 untreated early-stage non-small cell lung cancer patients. Every cDNA TCR molecule received its own unique molecular identifier. TCRdb reprocessed the 5' RACE reads with MiXCR, giving one entry per CDR3 protein. In the table there are 82,000 or so distinct CDR3 sequences, around an eighth of which are singletons. These data belong to a study of spatial heterogeneity in lung cancer. Findings and caveats of the study: At resection, ubiquitous expanded tumor TCRs appeared in blood more than at follow-up.

From germline, CDR1 is PRHDT and CDR2 FYEKMQ (reference sequence). V lost 0 bases and J lost 8; bases outside the gene matches: 12. This CDR3 comprises 18 residues. This specimen consisted of PBMCs, obtained at surgery. The chain carries TRBV13 and TRBJ2-1; TRBD2 matches 11 bases. The clonotype was recovered from a male donor with early-stage non-small cell lung cancer. The CDR3 spells CASSLGIELAGAYYEQFF. The CDR3 DNA sequence: TGTGCCAGCAGCTTAGGAATTGAACTAGCGGGAGCATACTATGAGCAGTTCTTC.